This T cell receptor (beta chain) was recorded in a study of shared clonotypes between healthy human individuals. Study background: CD4 naive and memory got three plates each, CD8 naive two, CD8 memory one.

Notes on this clone: This CDR3 is also generated by other DNA sequences in the sample.

TCRdb's table, derived via immunoSEQ multiplex PCR, lists solely in-frame clones and lacks some. In the table there are about 660,000 clones, around 67% of which are singletons. The CDR3 contains 14 residues. Germline CDR1 SGHNT, CDR2 YYREEE (reference sequence). V trimming: 0 bases; J trimming: 4 bases; junction bases outside the gene matches: 1. Subsets obtained from CD4+ cells comprised CD45RA+ naive and CD45RA-negative memory cells. The V gene is TRBV5-4, the J gene TRBJ2-3; 8 bases agree with TRBD2. The source material was memory CD4+ T cells sorted from blood. The subset: CD45RA-negative fraction. This clonotype originated in a woman between 25 and 40 years old in good health. In DNA, the CDR3 is TGTGCCAGCAGCTTGGCGGGGGGGTCAGATACGCAGTATTTT. The encoded protein is CASSLAGGSDTQYF.